The source of this T cell receptor (beta chain) is a study of Ad26.COV2.S vaccination and SARS-CoV-2 variants. Across the whole study: Donor joined the COV1001 Ad26.COV2.S trial arm. Doses of Ad26.COV2.S were injected into muscle once or twice, 56 days apart. General study points: Greater spike-specific TCR breadth was seen in vaccine recipients than in placebo recipients. Non-spike TCR breadth was similar in vaccine and placebo recipients.

Method: immunoSEQ multiplex PCR; TCRdb's copy keeps in-frame clones and lacks some. The top ten clones hold over 5% of a sample with fewer than 400,000 clones, roughly 88% of them seen once. The CDR3 contains 13 residues. The germline V gene encodes CDR1 SQVTM and CDR2 ANQGSEA. V lost 2 bases and J 1 base, leaving 8 bases between the germline ends. Treatment meaning: 15 to 20 received Ad26.COV2.S at low or high dose, single or two shots; roughly 5 received placebo; per-sample allocation not given. All samples were drawn on day 63, counting from the first vaccine or placebo injection. This clone was found once. Its antigen remains unidentified.

Specimen: peripheral blood, collected in a trial of Ad26.COV2.S vaccine versus placebo. This chain joins TRBV29-1 and TRBJ1-1; a weak D match, TRBD1 (6 bases). The sequence derives from a person aged 18-65 years who received the Ad26.COV2.S COVID-19 vaccine or a placebo. The CDR3 DNA follows: TGCAGCGTTGAATTAGGGGGGAACACTGAAGCTTTCTTT. Translating gives CSVELGGNTEAFF.